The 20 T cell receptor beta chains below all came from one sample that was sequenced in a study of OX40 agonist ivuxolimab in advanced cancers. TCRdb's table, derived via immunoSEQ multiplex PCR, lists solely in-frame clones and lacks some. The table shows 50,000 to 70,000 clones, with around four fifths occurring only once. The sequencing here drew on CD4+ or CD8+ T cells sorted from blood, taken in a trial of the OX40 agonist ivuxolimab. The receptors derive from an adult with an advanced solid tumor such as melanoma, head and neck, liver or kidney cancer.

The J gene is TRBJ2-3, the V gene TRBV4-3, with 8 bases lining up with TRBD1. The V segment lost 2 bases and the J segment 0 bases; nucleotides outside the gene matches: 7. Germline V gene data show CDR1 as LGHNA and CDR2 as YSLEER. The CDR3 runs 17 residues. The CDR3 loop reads CASSQRQGLLSTDTQYF. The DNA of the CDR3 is TGCGCCAGCAGCCAAAGACAGGGGCTACTTAGCACAGATACGCAGTATTTT.

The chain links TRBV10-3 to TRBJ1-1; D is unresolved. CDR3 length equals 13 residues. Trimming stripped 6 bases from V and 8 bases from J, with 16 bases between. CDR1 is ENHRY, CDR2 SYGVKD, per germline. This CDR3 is CAIRATGLAEAFF. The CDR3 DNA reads TGTGCCATCAGGGCCACCGGGTTGGCGGAAGCTTTCTTT.

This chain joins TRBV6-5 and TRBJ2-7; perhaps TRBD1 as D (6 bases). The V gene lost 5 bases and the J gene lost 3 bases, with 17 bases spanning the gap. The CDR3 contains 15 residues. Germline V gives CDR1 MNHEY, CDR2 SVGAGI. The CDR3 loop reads CASSRDQTGNYEQYF. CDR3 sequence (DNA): TGTGCCAGCAGTCGCGACCAAACAGGGAACTACGAGCAGTACTTC.

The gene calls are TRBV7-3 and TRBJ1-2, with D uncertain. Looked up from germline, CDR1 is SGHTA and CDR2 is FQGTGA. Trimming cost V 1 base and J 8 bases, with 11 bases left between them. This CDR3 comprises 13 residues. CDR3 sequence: CASSLRRGIGYTF. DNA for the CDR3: TGTGCCAGCAGCTTAAGGCGTGGGATAGGCTACACCTTC.

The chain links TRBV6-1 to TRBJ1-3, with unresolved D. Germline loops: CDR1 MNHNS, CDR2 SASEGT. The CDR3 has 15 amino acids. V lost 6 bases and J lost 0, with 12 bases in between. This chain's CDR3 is CASSAGLSSGNTIYF. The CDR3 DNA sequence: TGTGCCAGCAGCGCCGGTTTATCCTCTGGAAACACCATATATTTT.

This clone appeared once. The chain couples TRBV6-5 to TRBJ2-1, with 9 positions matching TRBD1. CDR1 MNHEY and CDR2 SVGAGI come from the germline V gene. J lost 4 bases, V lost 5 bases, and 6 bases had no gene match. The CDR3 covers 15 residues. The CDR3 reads CASSQDRGAYNEQFF. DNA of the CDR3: TGTGCCAGCAGTCAGGACAGGGGAGCGTACAATGAGCAGTTCTTC.

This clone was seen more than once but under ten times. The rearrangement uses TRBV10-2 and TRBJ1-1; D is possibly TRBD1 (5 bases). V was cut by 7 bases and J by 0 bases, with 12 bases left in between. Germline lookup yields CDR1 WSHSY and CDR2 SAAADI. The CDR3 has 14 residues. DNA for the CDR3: TGCGCCAGCAAAGGGACGGGCCTGAACACTGAAGCTTTCTTT. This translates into CASKGTGLNTEAFF.

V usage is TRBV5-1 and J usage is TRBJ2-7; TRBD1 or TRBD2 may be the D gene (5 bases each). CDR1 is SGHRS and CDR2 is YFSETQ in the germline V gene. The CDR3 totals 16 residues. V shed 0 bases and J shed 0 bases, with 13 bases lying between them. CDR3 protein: CASSLAVGAVSYEQYF. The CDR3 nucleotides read TGCGCCAGCAGCTTGGCGGTCGGGGCGGTCTCCTACGAGCAGTACTTC.

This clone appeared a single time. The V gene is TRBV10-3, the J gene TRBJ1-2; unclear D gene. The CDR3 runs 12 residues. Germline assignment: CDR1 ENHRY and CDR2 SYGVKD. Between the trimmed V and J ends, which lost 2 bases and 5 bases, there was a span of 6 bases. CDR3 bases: TGTGCCATCAGTGAGACATTGTATGGCTACACCTTC. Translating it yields CAISETLYGYTF.

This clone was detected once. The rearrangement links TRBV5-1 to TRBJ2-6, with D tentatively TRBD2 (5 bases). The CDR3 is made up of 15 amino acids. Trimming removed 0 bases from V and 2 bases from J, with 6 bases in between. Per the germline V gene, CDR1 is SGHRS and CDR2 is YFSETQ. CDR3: CASSLGGTGANVLTF. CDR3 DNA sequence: TGCGCCAGCAGCTTGGGAGGGACTGGGGCCAACGTCCTGACTTTC.

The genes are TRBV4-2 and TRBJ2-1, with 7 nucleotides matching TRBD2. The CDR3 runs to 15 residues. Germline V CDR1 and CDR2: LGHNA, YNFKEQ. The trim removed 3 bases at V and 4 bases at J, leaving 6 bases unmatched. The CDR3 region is CASSQRAAGYNEQFF. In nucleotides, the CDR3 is TGTGCCAGCAGCCAGAGAGCAGCGGGATACAATGAGCAGTTCTTC.

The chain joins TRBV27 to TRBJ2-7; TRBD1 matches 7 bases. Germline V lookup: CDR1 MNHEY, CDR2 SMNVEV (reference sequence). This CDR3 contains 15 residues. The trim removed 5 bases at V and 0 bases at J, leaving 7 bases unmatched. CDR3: CASSTPDRRSYEQYF. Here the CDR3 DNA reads TGTGCCAGCAGTACCCCGGACAGGCGCTCCTACGAGCAGTACTTC.

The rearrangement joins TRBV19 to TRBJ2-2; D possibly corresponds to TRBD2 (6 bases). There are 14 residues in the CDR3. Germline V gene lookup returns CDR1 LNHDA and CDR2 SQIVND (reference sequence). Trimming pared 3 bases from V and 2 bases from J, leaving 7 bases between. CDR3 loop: CASSIAGNTGELFF. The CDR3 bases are TGTGCCAGTAGTATTGCGGGAAACACCGGGGAGCTGTTTTTT.

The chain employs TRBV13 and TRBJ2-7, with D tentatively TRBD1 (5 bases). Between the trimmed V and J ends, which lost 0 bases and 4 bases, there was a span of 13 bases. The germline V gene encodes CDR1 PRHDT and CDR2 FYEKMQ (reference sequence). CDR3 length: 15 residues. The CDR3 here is CASSLGVTGSYEQYF. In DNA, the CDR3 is TGTGCCAGCAGCTTAGGTGTTACAGGTTCATACGAGCAGTACTTC.

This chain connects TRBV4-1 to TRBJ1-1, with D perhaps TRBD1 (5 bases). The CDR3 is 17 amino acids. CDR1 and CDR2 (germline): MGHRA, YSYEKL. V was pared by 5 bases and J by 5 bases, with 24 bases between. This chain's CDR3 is CASSFKREGAGETEAFF. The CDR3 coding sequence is TGCGCCAGCAGCTTTAAGAGGGAGGGCGCGGGGGAGACTGAAGCTTTCTTT.

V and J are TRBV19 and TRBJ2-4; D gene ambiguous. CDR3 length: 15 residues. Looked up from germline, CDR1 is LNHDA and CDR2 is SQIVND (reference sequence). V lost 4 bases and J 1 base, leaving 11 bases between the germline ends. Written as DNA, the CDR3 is TGTGCCAGTAGTAACCCCCCCTCGGCCAAAAACATTCAGTACTTC. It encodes CASSNPPSAKNIQYF.

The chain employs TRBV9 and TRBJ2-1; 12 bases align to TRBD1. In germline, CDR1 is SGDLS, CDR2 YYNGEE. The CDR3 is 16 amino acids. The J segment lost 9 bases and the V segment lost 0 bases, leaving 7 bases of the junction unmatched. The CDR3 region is CASSVVGGTGGGEQFF. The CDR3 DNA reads TGTGCCAGCAGCGTAGTTGGGGGGACAGGGGGCGGTGAGCAGTTCTTC.

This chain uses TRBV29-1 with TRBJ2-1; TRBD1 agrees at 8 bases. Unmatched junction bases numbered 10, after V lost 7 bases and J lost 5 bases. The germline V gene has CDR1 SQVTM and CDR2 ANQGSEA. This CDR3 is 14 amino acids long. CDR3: CSAPPDRADNEQFF. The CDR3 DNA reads TGCAGCGCCCCACCGGACAGGGCGGACAATGAGCAGTTCTTC.

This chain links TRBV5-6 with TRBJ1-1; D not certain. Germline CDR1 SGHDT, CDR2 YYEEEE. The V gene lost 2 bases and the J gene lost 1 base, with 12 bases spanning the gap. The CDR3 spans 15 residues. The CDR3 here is CASSFEQPRNTEAFF. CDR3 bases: TGTGCCAGCAGCTTCGAACAGCCGCGGAACACTGAAGCTTTCTTT. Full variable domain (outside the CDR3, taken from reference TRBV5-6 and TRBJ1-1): DAGVTQSPTHLIKTRGQQVTLRCSPKSGHDTVSWYQQALGQGPQFIFQYYEEEERQRGNFPDRFSGHQFPNYSSELNVNALLLGDSALYLCASSFEQPRNTEAFFGQGTRLTVV.

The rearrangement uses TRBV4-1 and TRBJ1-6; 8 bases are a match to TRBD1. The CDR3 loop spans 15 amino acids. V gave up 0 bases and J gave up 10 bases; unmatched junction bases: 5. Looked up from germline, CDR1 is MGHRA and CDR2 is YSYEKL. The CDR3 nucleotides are TGCGCCAGCAGCCAAGAGGTGACAGGGGAATCACCCCTCCACTTT. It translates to CASSQEVTGESPLHF.